This TCR beta chain was captured by sequencing in a study of blood T cell dynamics during melanoma immunotherapy. Study-level information: First-line therapy was either pembrolizumab or nivolumab with ipilimumab for metastatic melanoma.

Notes on this clone: Its antigen is not known.

For sorted CD8+ subsets, all extracted DNA was loaded. Here immunoSEQ multiplex PCR was the method, and the copy in TCRdb shows in-frame clones only, minus some. The data contain some 13,000 clones, approximately 90% of them seen just once; the ten biggest clones take up about 0.17%. As to time point: pre-treatment baseline. After removal of 0 bases from V and 6 bases from J, the junction contained 9 bases not matched to a gene. This CDR3 has 16 amino acids. Germline CDR1 is SGHDT and CDR2 is YYEEEE. General observations from the study: The most clonal sorted CD8+ subset, immune-effector cells, was closest to cell-free DNA CDR3 sequences.

This sample comprised effector memory CD8+ T cells from blood, obtained from a patient treated with checkpoint blockade. The chain employs TRBV5-6 and TRBJ2-3; 8 nucleotides line up with TRBD2. The clonotype was recovered from a human donor with melanoma. The CDR3 bases are TGTGCCAGCAGCTTGGTCACCGGGAGGGCCTGGGATACGCAGTATTTT. Translating gives CASSLVTGRAWDTQYF.